One T cell receptor beta chain is described in this entry. The antigen remains undetermined. Libraries for TCR beta were made by quantitative 5'-RACE with molecular barcodes. TCRdb re-called the 5' RACE reads through MiXCR, storing one row per CDR3 protein. The profile covers some 150,000 distinct CDR3 sequences, with 44% appearing a single time and 15% taken by the ten largest. The data originate from a study of CD8 T cells in ankylosing spondylitis. The CDR3 spans 15 residues. Germline CDR1 reads MNHEY; CDR2 reads SMNVEV (reference sequence). The germline V and J ends were trimmed by 0 bases and 5 bases, with 11 bases remaining between them. Overall study findings and caveats: Disease-linked clones had a CD8+ phenotype and relatively low frequency in peripheral blood.

Sequencing was carried out using synovial fluid, either unsorted or a sorted T cell fraction (not recorded which). This receptor was obtained from a male donor with ankylosing spondylitis. This rearrangement joins TRBV27 to TRBJ2-1; D is possibly TRBD2 (5 bases). Written as DNA, the CDR3 is TGTGCCAGCAGTTTATCGTCTAGCATTGACAATGAGCAGTTCTTC. It translates to CASSLSSSIDNEQFF.